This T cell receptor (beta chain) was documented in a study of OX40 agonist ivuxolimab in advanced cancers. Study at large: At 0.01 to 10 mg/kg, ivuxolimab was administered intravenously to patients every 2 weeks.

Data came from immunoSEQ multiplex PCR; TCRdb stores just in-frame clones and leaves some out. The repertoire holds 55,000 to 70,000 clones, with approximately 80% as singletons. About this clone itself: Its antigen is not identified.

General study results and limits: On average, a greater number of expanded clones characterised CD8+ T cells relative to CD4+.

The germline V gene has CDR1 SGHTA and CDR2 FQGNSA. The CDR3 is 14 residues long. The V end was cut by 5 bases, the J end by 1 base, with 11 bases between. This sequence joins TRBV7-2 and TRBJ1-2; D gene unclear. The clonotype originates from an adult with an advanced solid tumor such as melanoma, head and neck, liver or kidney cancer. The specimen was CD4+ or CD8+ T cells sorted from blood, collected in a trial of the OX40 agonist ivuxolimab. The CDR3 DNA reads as TGTGCCAGCAGCCCAGAGGGAAATAACTATGGCTACACCTTC. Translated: CASSPEGNNYGYTF.